The 27 T cell receptor beta chains presented below share a single source sample, sequenced in a study of chemoradiotherapy in HPV16-positive cancers. Generated by immunoSEQ multiplex PCR, the TCRdb table keeps only in-frame clones and is missing some. The table has roughly 40,000 clones, more than 75% seen once. The sample here was blood, taken from a patient who underwent chemoradiotherapy. These receptor sequences come from a human donor with HPV-associated anogenital cancer.

The chain is built from TRBV18 and TRBJ2-7, with D possibly TRBD1 on 6 matching bases. V lost 3 bases to trimming and J lost 6 bases, with 15 bases between them. The length of the CDR3 is 14 residues. The germline CDR1 and CDR2 sequences are KGHSH and LQKENI. The CDR3: CASSPRAGDFEQYF. The CDR3 coding sequence is TGTGCCAGCTCACCCCGCGCAGGGGATTTCGAGCAGTACTTC.

The gene calls are TRBV13 and TRBJ2-3; D is ambiguous. Trimming pared 3 bases from V and 10 bases from J, leaving 17 bases between. The length of the CDR3 is 14 residues. Looked up from germline, CDR1 is PRHDT and CDR2 is FYEKMQ (reference sequence). CDR3 sequence: CASSLWLDGGAQYF. CDR3 nucleotides: TGTGCCAGCAGCTTGTGGCTAGATGGTGGGGCGCAGTATTTT.

This sequence joins TRBV6-5 and TRBJ2-5, with unresolved D. Germline V gives CDR1 MNHEY, CDR2 SVGAGI. CDR3 size: 15 residues. The germline V and J ends were trimmed by 2 bases and 4 bases, with 14 bases remaining between them. The CDR3: CASSYQPSLVETQYF. For the CDR3, the DNA is TGTGCCAGCAGTTACCAACCTTCCTTGGTAGAGACCCAGTACTTC.

The rearrangement joins TRBV27 to TRBJ2-2; the D is unclear. Looked up from germline, CDR1 is MNHEY and CDR2 is SMNVEV (reference sequence). There are 14 residues in the CDR3. V lost 8 bases, J lost 5 bases, and 15 bases lay in between. The CDR3 bases are TGTGCCAGCTTCCCGCTAGGTCGGACCGGGGAGCTGTTTTTT. Its translation: CASFPLGRTGELFF.

This clone was seen more than once but under ten times. The chain is built from TRBV5-1 and TRBJ2-2; 11 bases are shared with TRBD2. V was clipped by 0 bases and J by 0 bases; unmatched bases: 10. CDR1 SGHRS and CDR2 YFSETQ come from the germline V gene. This CDR3 is built from 20 residues. CDR3 sequence reads: CASSLGRSSSGGTNTGELFF. DNA of the CDR3: TGCGCCAGCAGCTTGGGTAGGTCGTCTAGCGGGGGGACGAACACCGGGGAGCTGTTTTTT.

Here the CDR3 DNA reads TGTGCCAGCTCCCCCGACAGCACGAATGAAAAACTGTTTTTT. Encoded protein: CASSPDSTNEKLFF. The rearrangement joins TRBV18 to TRBJ1-4; possible D gene TRBD1, 5 bases. Deletions cut 6 bases from V and 5 bases from J, with 13 bases between. Per the germline V gene, CDR1 is KGHSH and CDR2 is LQKENI. This CDR3 is built from 14 residues.

The chain has TRBV5-1 and TRBJ2-3; TRBD2 matches at 8 bases. Germline CDR1 SGHRS, CDR2 YFSETQ. CDR3 length: 15 amino acids. J gave up 4 bases and V 3 bases, and 7 bases lay outside the gene matches. The CDR3 nucleotides read TGCGCCAGCAGCTCCAATATAGCGGGGTCAGATACGCAGTATTTT. Translating it yields CASSSNIAGSDTQYF. Supplemented by reference TRBV5-1 and TRBJ2-3, the full variable domain reads KAGVTQTPRYLIKTRGQQVTLSCSPISGHRSVSWYQQTPGQGLQFLFEYFSETQRNKGNFPGRFSGRQFSNSRSEMNVSTLELGDSALYLCASSSNIAGSDTQYFGPGTRLTVL.

The chain couples TRBV20-1 to TRBJ2-7; D is unresolved. V was cut by 1 base and J by 3 bases, with 4 bases left in between. Germline V CDR1 and CDR2: DFQATT, SNEGSKA (reference sequence). This CDR3 is 11 amino acids long. CDR3 coding DNA: TGCAGTGCTAGAGGGTTCTACGAGCAGTACTTC. Its protein product is CSARGFYEQYF.

This chain links TRBV6-5 with TRBJ2-1; 12 nucleotides match TRBD2. The CDR3 has 15 amino acids. V shed 6 bases and J 4 bases; nucleotides not matched to a gene: 4. From germline, CDR1 is MNHEY and CDR2 SVGAGI. CDR3 DNA sequence: TGTGCCAGCAGAGTGACTAGCGGGGGATACAATGAGCAGTTCTTC. Translation gives CASRVTSGGYNEQFF.

This clone was counted a few times. The chain employs TRBV28 and TRBJ1-2, with TRBD1 matching over 11 bases. The CDR3 runs 16 residues. Germline lookup yields CDR1 MDHEN and CDR2 SYDVKM. J was trimmed by 7 bases and V by 5 bases; bases with no gene match: 12. This CDR3 is CASSPPWTGGVTGYTF. In DNA, the CDR3 is TGTGCCAGCAGTCCCCCATGGACAGGGGGCGTAACTGGCTACACCTTC.

The chain carries TRBV7-8 and TRBJ1-1; the D gene is possibly TRBD1 (5 bases). This CDR3 spans 14 amino acids. The V gene's germline CDR1 is SGHVS and CDR2 FQNEAQ. V lost 2 bases and J lost 2, with 9 bases in between. The CDR3 sequence: CASSLIQDNTEAFF. CDR3 DNA: TGTGCCAGCAGCTTAATACAGGACAACACTGAAGCTTTCTTT. Drawing the rest from reference TRBV7-8 and TRBJ1-1, the complete variable domain is GAGVSQSPRYKVAKRGQDVALRCDPISGHVSLFWYQQALGQGPEFLTYFQNEAQLDKSGLPSDRFFAERPEGSVSTLKIQRTQQEDSAVYLCASSLIQDNTEAFFGQGTRLTVV.

The chain has TRBV11-2 and TRBJ1-2; D gene uncertain. The CDR3 is made up of 14 amino acids. Per the germline V gene, CDR1 is SGHAT and CDR2 is FQNNGV. V was clipped by 0 bases and J by 4 bases, with 9 bases between them. CDR3 loop: CASSLDSKFYGYTF. In DNA, the CDR3 is TGTGCCAGCAGCTTAGATTCCAAATTCTATGGCTACACCTTC.

V and J are TRBV7-9 and TRBJ2-7, with a weak D call TRBD1 (5 bases). This CDR3 is 13 amino acids long. Trimming took 0 bases from V and 4 from J, leaving 7 bases between them. CDR1 and CDR2 (germline): SEHNR, FQNEAQ (reference sequence). This CDR3 reads CASSLADSYEQYF. The CDR3 bases are TGTGCCAGCAGCTTAGCCGACAGTTACGAGCAGTACTTC.

The chain joins TRBV25-1 to TRBJ1-6; D is undetermined. The length of the CDR3 is 13 residues. Germline V gene sequence: CDR1 MGHDK, CDR2 SYGVNS. Trimming left V 5 bases short and J 7 bases short, with 9 bases between. This CDR3 reads CASSTAGNSPLHF. The CDR3 coding sequence is TGTGCCAGCAGTACTGCCGGAAATTCACCCCTCCACTTT.

V and J are TRBV7-2 and TRBJ2-7; weak D call: TRBD1 (6 bases). Germline CDR1 is SGHTA and CDR2 is FQGNSA. This CDR3 has 13 amino acids. The V and J ends lost 4 bases and 3 bases respectively, with 10 bases between them. In DNA, the CDR3 is TGTGCCAGCAGCTCGGGACATCTCTACGAGCAGTACTTC. Its protein is CASSSGHLYEQYF.

The gene calls are TRBV5-1 and TRBJ2-4; D might be TRBD2 (5 bases). The CDR3 is 15 amino acids. Per the germline V gene, CDR1 is SGHRS and CDR2 is YFSETQ. V shed 4 bases and J shed 0 bases, with 11 bases lying between them. The CDR3 bases are TGCGCCAGCAGCCCGGACTTGATAGCCAAAAACATTCAGTACTTC. As protein: CASSPDLIAKNIQYF.

The chain links TRBV9 to TRBJ1-4; perhaps TRBD1 as D (5 bases). The length of the CDR3 is 15 residues. V gave up 0 bases and J gave up 5 bases, with 11 bases separating them. Germline CDR1 SGDLS, CDR2 YYNGEE. As DNA, the CDR3 is TGTGCCAGCAGCGTAGCGCAGGGACCAAATGAAAAACTGTTTTTT. It encodes CASSVAQGPNEKLFF.

The chain uses TRBV2 and TRBJ2-2; perhaps D is TRBD1 or TRBD2 (5 bases each). Trimming removed 8 bases from V and 1 base from J, with 8 bases in between. The CDR3 totals 13 residues. From germline, CDR1 is SNHLY and CDR2 FYNNEI. CDR3 nucleotide sequence: TGTGCCAGCCAGAGGGGGAACACCGGGGAGCTGTTTTTT. Its protein is CASQRGNTGELFF.

The chain carries TRBV19 and TRBJ2-2; D is ambiguous. The CDR3 loop spans 12 amino acids. CDR1 and CDR2 from the germline V gene are LNHDA and SQIVND (reference sequence). Trimming pared 8 bases from V and 2 bases from J, leaving 6 bases between. CDR3: CASGPNTGELFF. Here the CDR3 DNA reads TGTGCCAGTGGGCCCAACACCGGGGAGCTGTTTTTT.

This chain connects TRBV28 to TRBJ2-7; 9 nucleotides align to TRBD1. The CDR3 extends over 12 amino acids. Germline values: CDR1 MDHEN, CDR2 SYDVKM. The J segment lost 7 bases and the V segment lost 5 bases, leaving 3 bases of the junction unmatched. CDR3: CASSGQGREQYF. The CDR3 nucleotides are TGTGCCAGCAGTGGACAGGGGAGGGAGCAGTACTTC.

The chain has TRBV15 and TRBJ2-5; 7 bases align to TRBD1. The trim removed 3 bases at V and 7 bases at J, leaving 17 bases unmatched. Germline CDR1 is LNHNV and CDR2 is YYDKDF (reference sequence). This CDR3 has 17 amino acids. The CDR3 coding sequence is TGTGCCACCAGCAGTCACCGGACAGGTTCTTCAAAAGGGACCCAGTACTTC. Translated, it gives CATSSHRTGSSKGTQYF.

The DNA for the CDR3 is TGTGCCAGCAGCTTAGGCGGCCTATTTAACACTGAAGCTTTCTTT. Translating it yields CASSLGGLFNTEAFF. The gene calls are TRBV13 and TRBJ1-1, with D uncertain. With 0 bases removed from V and 2 bases from J, the gap between germline ends came to 10 bases. The length of the CDR3 is 15 residues. Germline lookup yields CDR1 PRHDT and CDR2 FYEKMQ (reference sequence).

This CDR3 reads CASSLRDRVLNEQFF. In nucleotides, the CDR3 is TGCGCCAGCAGCTTGCGGGACAGAGTTCTAAATGAGCAGTTCTTC. This chain joins TRBV5-1 and TRBJ2-1, with 7 positions matching TRBD1. CDR1 and CDR2 from the germline V gene are SGHRS and YFSETQ. J gave up 7 bases and V 1 base, and 8 bases lay outside the gene matches. This CDR3 has 15 residues. Full variable domain (remainder filled in from reference TRBV5-1 and TRBJ2-1): KAGVTQTPRYLIKTRGQQVTLSCSPISGHRSVSWYQQTPGQGLQFLFEYFSETQRNKGNFPGRFSGRQFSNSRSEMNVSTLELGDSALYLCASSLRDRVLNEQFFGPGTRLTVL.

The gene calls are TRBV7-3 and TRBJ2-5; D gene ambiguous. Per germline, CDR1 SGHTA and CDR2 FQGTGA. V shed 3 bases and J shed 5 bases, with 13 bases lying between them. The CDR3 covers 14 residues. For the CDR3, the DNA is TGTGCCAGCAGCTTGGGTCTTAGCAGCGAGACCCAGTACTTC. Translated: CASSLGLSSETQYF.

This clone was observed a few times. The genes are TRBV19 and TRBJ1-2; perhaps TRBD1 as D (6 bases). CDR3 length equals 14 residues. With 4 bases removed from V and 8 bases from J, the gap between germline ends came to 17 bases. From germline, CDR1 is LNHDA and CDR2 SQIVND (reference sequence). CDR3 amino acids: CASSTSTGRVGYTF. CDR3 DNA: TGTGCCAGTAGTACCTCCACAGGGCGGGTGGGCTACACCTTC.

V gene TRBV28 combines with J gene TRBJ2-3; perhaps TRBD2 as D (7 bases). Trimming took off 5 bases at V and 4 bases at J, with 22 bases between the two ends. The germline V gene encodes CDR1 MDHEN and CDR2 SYDVKM. This CDR3 contains 17 residues. The CDR3 here is CASSTRGGAHVADTQYF. DNA for the CDR3: TGTGCCAGCAGTACTAGGGGGGGGGCCCATGTTGCAGATACGCAGTATTTT.

The J gene is TRBJ2-1, the V gene TRBV6-4, with 7 bases identical to TRBD2. The CDR3 is made up of 18 amino acids. Germline V gene sequence: CDR1 MRHNA, CDR2 SNTAGT. With V trimmed by 3 bases and J by 3 bases, 14 bases remained unmatched. CDR3 in amino acids: CASSEGSGPSKVYNEQFF. The CDR3 DNA is TGTGCCAGCAGTGAAGGTAGCGGGCCTTCAAAAGTCTACAATGAGCAGTTCTTC.